The T cell receptor (beta chain) under discussion was sequenced for a study of CD8+ T cells in alopecia areata. Study-level points and caveats: It was less clear whether patients shared TCRs than it was in mice, possibly because of HLA. Tofacitinib significantly brought down scalp clonality and expanded CD8+ clones among top 100.

Treatment reported: oral pan-JAK inhibitor, 5-10 mg twice daily. Isolated RNA was reverse transcribed into cDNA used as the sequencing template. The data were produced by immunoSEQ multiplex PCR, yet TCRdb's version contains in-frame clones alone and is incomplete. There are under 200,000 clones in the sample; about 60% occur only once, and 12% to 15% lies in the top ten. To note about this clone: The antigen remains undetermined.

The germline CDR1 and CDR2 sequences are ENHRY and SYGVKD. V lost 2 bases and J 8 bases, leaving 13 bases between the germline ends. The CDR3 runs to 15 residues. This TCR came from a human donor with alopecia areata. Sequencing was performed on CD4+ T cells sorted from blood, taken at week 24, from a patient treated with tofacitinib. V usage is TRBV10-3 and J usage is TRBJ1-6; D not certain. The CDR3 DNA sequence: TGTGCCATCAGTGAGGAACAAAGGATCTATTCACCCCTCCACTTT. Protein product: CAISEEQRIYSPLHF.